This TCR beta chain appears in the sequencing data of a study of response to subunit inactivated influenza vaccine. TCRdb redid the calling of the RT-PCR reads with MiXCR, one entry per CDR3 protein. The sample has under 750,000 distinct CDR3 sequences, 12% seen once. This clonotype was recorded at least ten times. This specimen consisted of PBMCs from blood, obtained on the day of vaccination. This TCR came from a man aged 45-60 years who received an inactivated influenza vaccine.

CDR3 in amino acids: CASSVVARTLNTGELFF. CDR3 coding DNA: TGTGCCAGCAGCGTAGTAGCGCGGACCCTGAACACCGGGGAGCTGTTTTTT. The rearrangement uses TRBV9 and TRBJ2-2; a weak D match, TRBD2 (5 bases). Germline lookup yields CDR1 SGDLS and CDR2 YYNGEE. V was pared by 0 bases and J by 1 base, with 13 bases between. This CDR3 comprises 17 residues.